The 22 T cell receptor beta chains reported below all come from one sample, sequenced in a study of regulatory T cells in long-lasting Graves disease (dated by TCRdb to 2020 to 2023). The method was multiplex PCR. TCRdb records Illumina HiSeq 4000 as the sequencer. iRepertoire HTBI primers and Arm-PCR amplification of CDR3 regions were used to construct TCR beta libraries. In-frame beta chains were kept once TCRdb had trimmed the public reads at Q25 with fastp and called clones with MiXCR. CDR3 protein sequences are deduplicated, and each keeps its most common genes and DNA. This sample lists roughly 410,000 distinct CDR3 sequences; over 14% were detected once. The ten largest account for about 8.2% of the sample. The sample's time point label is to be understood as: newly diagnosed GD, antithyroid drugs for less than 3 months. For both TCR sequencing and RNA sequencing, RNA was extracted from PBMCs in TRIzol.

The data also belong to a second study, concerning T cells in Graves' hyperthyroidism and ophthalmopathy.

The material sequenced was peripheral blood mononuclear cells (PBMCs), taken at new diagnosis, from a patient treated with antithyroid drugs. Every receptor here comes from a woman in her thirties or forties with Graves disease. Donor details come from another sample of the same person, matched by shared clones.

This clonotype was counted many times. The chain combines TRBV7-2 with TRBJ2-1; D is undetermined. The CDR3 sequence is 16 residues long. V lost 7 bases and J 3 bases, leaving 19 bases between the germline ends. Germline V gene lookup returns CDR1 SGHTA and CDR2 FQGNSA. The CDR3 nucleotides are TGTGCCAGCACCGGGCGGCGGCCGACCTACTACAATGAGCAGTTCTTC. This gives the protein CASTGRRPTYYNEQFF.

Only a few counts were recorded for this clonotype. The gene calls are TRBV20-1 and TRBJ2-1, with 9 bases fitting TRBD2. From germline, CDR1 is DFQATT and CDR2 SNEGSKA (reference sequence). The CDR3 consists of 19 residues. The trim removed 0 bases at V and 2 bases at J, leaving 14 bases unmatched. The CDR3 DNA sequence: TGCAGTGCTAGAGATCGGGCTAGCGGGAATCGGTCGGCCTACAATGAGCAGTTCTTC. This codes for CSARDRASGNRSAYNEQFF.

This clonotype was observed many times. V is TRBV11-2 and J is TRBJ2-1, with 7 bases matching TRBD2. The CDR3 consists of 15 residues. Germline V gene lookup returns CDR1 SGHAT and CDR2 FQNNGV. Germline trimming cut 5 bases from V and 5 bases from J; bases unmatched to any gene: 9. The CDR3 reads CASSPVAGADNEQFF. The CDR3 bases are TGTGCCAGCAGCCCGGTCGCGGGAGCGGACAATGAGCAGTTCTTC.

This clonotype was recorded many times. V gene TRBV2 combines with J gene TRBJ2-7; no clear D. V was clipped by 4 bases and J by 7 bases, with 14 bases between them. CDR3 length: 13 residues. The V gene's germline CDR1 is SNHLY and CDR2 FYNNEI. The DNA of the CDR3 is TGTGCCAGCAGTGTCGGCAGCCAACGGGAGCAGTACTTC. This sequence encodes CASSVGSQREQYF. The complete variable domain, with remaining parts taken from reference TRBV2 and TRBJ2-7, reads EPEVTQTPSHQVTQMGQEVILRCVPISNHLYFYWYRQILGQKVEFLVSFYNNEISEKSEIFDDQFSVERPDGSNFTLKIRSTKLEDSAMYFCASSVGSQREQYFGPGTRLTVT.

Points on this clonotype: A read error is possible here, since a much larger clone lies one base away. The CDR3: CASSSGLAGNNEQFF. DNA for the CDR3: TGTGCCAGCAGCTCGGGACTAGCGGGAAACAATGAGCAGTTCTTC. V gene TRBV7-9 combines with J gene TRBJ2-1, with 13 nucleotides matching TRBD2. With 4 bases clipped from V and 5 bases from J, the junction kept 2 bases outside the gene matches. Germline-derived CDR1 and CDR2 are SEHNR and FQNEAQ (reference sequence). CDR3 size: 15 residues.

This clonotype was seen at least ten times. This chain uses TRBV19 with TRBJ1-5; D unclear. This CDR3 has 15 amino acids. Trimming left V 0 bases short and J 2 bases short, with 8 bases between. Germline lookup yields CDR1 LNHDA and CDR2 SQIVND (reference sequence). Here the CDR3 reads CASSIEGFGNQPQHF. CDR3 sequence (DNA): TGTGCCAGTAGTATAGAAGGGTTTGGCAATCAGCCCCAGCATTTT. Together with reference TRBV19 and TRBJ1-5, the CDR3 gives the full variable domain: DGGITQSPKYLFRKEGQNVTLSCEQNLNHDAMYWYRQDPGQGLRLIYYSQIVNDFQKGDIAEGYSVSREKKESFPLTVTSAQKNPTAFYLCASSIEGFGNQPQHFGDGTRLSIL.

The V and J genes are TRBV7-8 and TRBJ2-1; no reliable D call. CDR1 SGHVS and CDR2 FQNEAQ come from the germline V gene. The CDR3 has 14 amino acids. Deletions cut 2 bases from V and 5 bases from J, with 10 bases between. CDR3 coding DNA: TGTGCCAGCAGCTTATGGCAGATGAACAATGAGCAGTTCTTC. Protein product: CASSLWQMNNEQFF.

The sample holds many counts of this clonotype. The rearrangement links TRBV2 to TRBJ2-7, with TRBD1 as a possible D gene (5 bases). V shed 8 bases and J shed 5 bases, with 16 bases lying between them. The germline V gene has CDR1 SNHLY and CDR2 FYNNEI. This CDR3 contains 13 residues. The CDR3 region has the DNA TGTGCCAGCCTGCTCGACAGCTCGAACGAGCAGTACTTC. Translating gives CASLLDSSNEQYF. The full variable domain, completed using reference TRBV2 and TRBJ2-7, is EPEVTQTPSHQVTQMGQEVILRCVPISNHLYFYWYRQILGQKVEFLVSFYNNEISEKSEIFDDQFSVERPDGSNFTLKIRSTKLEDSAMYFCASLLDSSNEQYFGPGTRLTVT.

This clonotype was picked up many times. V usage is TRBV2 and J usage is TRBJ1-2; TRBD1 aligns across 9 bases. Germline V CDR1 and CDR2: SNHLY, FYNNEI. This CDR3 contains 14 residues. V lost 8 bases, J lost 5 bases, and 9 bases stayed unmatched. This CDR3 is CASLQDRGGYGYTF. CDR3 coding DNA: TGTGCCAGCTTGCAGGACAGGGGAGGTTATGGCTACACCTTC.

This clonotype was recorded many times. V is TRBV11-3 and J is TRBJ2-2, with D possibly TRBD1 on 6 matching bases. Germline CDR1 is SGHNT and CDR2 is YENEEA. Trimming removed 4 bases at V and 6 bases at J, with 15 bases between. This CDR3 comprises 15 residues. In nucleotides, the CDR3 is TGTGCCAGCAGCTACACAGGGATATTGGCCGGGGAGCTGTTTTTT. Protein: CASSYTGILAGELFF. Looking up the rest from reference TRBV11-3 and TRBJ2-2 gives the full variable domain: EAGVVQSPRYKIIEKKQPVAFWCNPISGHNTLYWYLQNLGQGPELLIRYENEEAVDDSQLPKDRFSAERLKGVDSTLKIQPAELGDSAVYLCASSYTGILAGELFFGEGSRLTVL.

The chain uses TRBV7-3 and TRBJ2-3, with 10 nucleotides matching TRBD2. The germline V gene has CDR1 SGHTA and CDR2 FQGTGA. Unmatched junction bases numbered 13, after V lost 1 base and J lost 6 bases. The CDR3 runs to 18 residues. The CDR3: CASSLNPGPSGRADTQYF. CDR3 sequence (DNA): TGTGCCAGCAGCTTAAATCCCGGCCCAAGCGGGAGGGCCGATACGCAGTATTTT.

This clonotype was found many times. The gene calls are TRBV5-5 and TRBJ2-7, with 8 bases aligning to TRBD2. Germline V CDR1 and CDR2: SGHKS, YYEKEE (reference sequence). V dropped 0 bases and J dropped 2; count of bases not matched to a gene: 7. The CDR3 is 16 residues long. CDR3 amino acids: CASSLDTSGAAYEQYF. The CDR3 region has the DNA TGTGCCAGCAGCTTGGATACTAGCGGAGCAGCCTACGAGCAGTACTTC.

This clonotype was seen ten or more times. The chain recombines TRBV20-1 with TRBJ2-5, with TRBD1 matching over 8 bases. The CDR3 extends over 15 amino acids. From germline, CDR1 is DFQATT and CDR2 SNEGSKA (reference sequence). The V segment lost 0 bases and the J segment 7 bases; nucleotides outside the gene matches: 10. For the CDR3, the DNA is TGCAGTGCTAGAGATCGCAGTCAGGGGGCGGCGACCCAGTACTTC. It yields the protein CSARDRSQGAATQYF.

There are many counts of this clonotype. This sequence joins TRBV9 and TRBJ2-1, with 7 bases fitting TRBD2. This CDR3 region has 14 residues. CDR1 and CDR2 from the germline V gene are SGDLS and YYNGEE. V was pared by 4 bases and J by 4 bases, with 5 bases of the junction left unmatched. CDR3 sequence: CASSISSGYNEQFF. DNA for the CDR3: TGTGCCAGCAGCATCTCTAGCGGATACAATGAGCAGTTCTTC.

This clonotype was seen at least ten times. A junction boundary mismatches the germline segment, possibly from a read error. The rearrangement uses TRBV19 and TRBJ2-5; TRBD2 is a possible D gene (5 bases). CDR3 length: 14 residues. The germline V gene encodes CDR1 LNHDA and CDR2 SQIVND (reference sequence). Here the CDR3 reads CVSSHRRGQETQYF. In nucleotides, the CDR3 is TGTGTCAGTAGCCACCGGCGAGGGCAAGAGACCCAGTACTTC.

Notes on this clonotype: This sequence may be a read error, since a much larger clone differs from it by one base. V and J are TRBV7-8 and TRBJ1-2, with a weak D call TRBD1 (5 bases). There are 15 residues in the CDR3. V lost 4 bases to trimming and J lost 0 bases, with 12 bases between them. Looked up from germline, CDR1 is SGHVS and CDR2 is FQNEAQ. The CDR3 spells CASSWTWFSNYGYTF. The CDR3 region has the DNA TGTGCCAGCAGCTGGACATGGTTTTCTAACTATGGCTACACCTTC. The full variable domain, with the rest looked up from reference TRBV7-8 and TRBJ1-2, is GAGVSQSPRYKVAKRGQDVALRCDPISGHVSLFWYQQALGQGPEFLTYFQNEAQLDKSGLPSDRFFAERPEGSVSTLKIQRTQQEDSAVYLCASSWTWFSNYGYTFGSGTRLTVV.

Comments on this clonotype: It may be a read error: a sequence one base away is much more abundant. This chain uses TRBV28 with TRBJ1-2, with D unresolved. The germline V gene encodes CDR1 MDHEN and CDR2 SYDVKM. The CDR3 sequence is 10 residues long. The CDR3 reads CTSRSRGYTF. The CDR3 DNA reads TGTACCAGCAGATCCAGGGGCTACACCTTC.

V and J are TRBV6-1 and TRBJ2-5, with D tentatively TRBD1 (6 bases). With 4 bases removed from V and 1 base from J, the gap between germline ends came to 10 bases. Germline V gene data show CDR1 as MNHNS and CDR2 as SASEGT. CDR3 size: 14 residues. The CDR3 nucleotides are TGTGCCAGCAGTGGGGGCAGGGGCCAAGAGACCCAGTACTTC. This sequence encodes CASSGGRGQETQYF.

The V gene is TRBV5-4, the J gene TRBJ2-1, with 9 bases matching TRBD2. With V trimmed by 3 bases and J by 7 bases, 8 bases remained unmatched. Per the germline V gene, CDR1 is SGHNT and CDR2 is YYREEE (reference sequence). There are 15 residues in the CDR3. The CDR3 nucleotides are TGTGCCAGCAGCTCCCCTAGCGGGACTGGGAATGAGCAGTTCTTC. It is translated as CASSSPSGTGNEQFF.

With respect to this clonotype: A read error likely explains this, since a far larger clone differs by one base. This chain uses TRBV11-2 with TRBJ2-7; 7 bases fit TRBD1. Germline V CDR1 and CDR2: SGHAT, FQNNGV. V was clipped by 4 bases and J by 7 bases; unmatched bases: 13. This CDR3 is built from 15 residues. CDR3 residues: CASSSRRQGTNEQYF. The CDR3 region has the DNA TGTGCCAGCAGCTCCCGGAGACAGGGCACCAATGAGCAGTACTTC.

J is TRBJ1-1 and V is TRBV18; TRBD1 might be the D (6 bases). The length of the CDR3 is 14 residues. CDR1 and CDR2 from the germline V gene are KGHSH and LQKENI. Trimming took off 8 bases at V and 0 bases at J, with 13 bases between the two ends. CDR3 bases: TGTGCCAGCATACGGACAGACATGAACACTGAAGCTTTCTTT. It translates to CASIRTDMNTEAFF.

In its sample, this clonotype was seen a few times. The J gene is TRBJ1-3, the V gene TRBV11-3, with 8 nucleotides matching TRBD1. In germline, CDR1 is SGHNT, CDR2 YENEEA. The CDR3 has 16 residues. Losses at the gene ends were 4 bases for V and 2 bases for J; bases not matched to a gene: 7. The CDR3 reads CASSSGQERPGNTIYF. The CDR3 bases are TGTGCCAGCAGCTCGGGACAGGAGCGCCCTGGAAACACCATATATTTT.